This T cell receptor (beta chain) was identified during a study of graft-versus-host responses after intestinal transplantation. This clone was detected once. V was pared by 0 bases and J by 6 bases, with 11 bases between. The CDR3 is 14 amino acids. Germline V lookup: CDR1 SEHNR, CDR2 FQNEAQ (reference sequence). Libraries were prepared by immunoSEQ multiplex PCR; TCRdb keeps only in-frame clonotypes and omits some of them. The sample carries 95,000 or so clones, more than 80% recorded once. The specimen comprised PBMCs, sampled roughly 450 days after intestinal transplant. V usage is TRBV7-9 and J usage is TRBJ1-1; no definite D call. The clonotype comes from a human patient who received an intestinal transplant, so some T cells may come from the graft donor. This chain's CDR3 is CASSLAAAGAEAFF. The CDR3, as DNA: TGTGCCAGCAGCTTAGCCGCCGCCGGGGCTGAAGCTTTCTTT.